This is a list of T cell receptor beta chains from one sample in a study of HIV-infected children after antiretroviral therapy interruption. One entry per CDR3 protein, called by TCRdb with MiXCR from the 3' RACE reads. This table holds about 46,000 distinct CDR3 sequences, approximately 4.3% found once. This material consisted of CD45RA+ CD4+ T cells from PBMCs, pooled from several time points, taken from a donor given antiretroviral therapy, either interrupted or continuous. The receptors here all came from a pool of human donors with HIV. The CDR3 runs from the conserved cysteine through the conserved F or W. The D gene is left open where the match is weak. Size values are once, few and many counts, or a class for expanded clones, and some rows have none.

j_gene: TRBJ2-7
d_gene: .
v_gene: TRBV5-1
abundance: many
CDR3nt: TGCGCCAGCAGCTCTACAGGTCCGGACGAGCAGTACTTC
CDR3aa: CASSSTGPDEQYF

j_gene: TRBJ1-2
d_gene: TRBD1
v_gene: TRBV11-3
abundance: few
CDR3nt: TGTGCCAGCAGCTTACAACAGGGGGAAGGCTACACCTTC
CDR3aa: CASSLQQGEGYTF

j_gene: TRBJ2-1
d_gene: TRBD1
v_gene: TRBV30
abundance: .
CDR3nt: TGTGCCTGGAGGAGGCGAGGGACAGGGGGGAGCAATGAGCAGTTCTTC
CDR3aa: CAWRRRGTGGSNEQFF

j_gene: TRBJ1-1
d_gene: .
v_gene: TRBV28
abundance: many
CDR3nt: TGTGCCAGCAGGGCCGGAAGGGACGGCGCCAAGGTTATCTTT
CDR3aa: CASRAGRDGAKVIF

j_gene: TRBJ2-1
d_gene: TRBD1
v_gene: TRBV7-3
abundance: many
CDR3nt: TGTGCCAGCAGCCTCGGACAGGGAACATACAATGAGCAGTTCTTC
CDR3aa: CASSLGQGTYNEQFF

j_gene: TRBJ1-2
d_gene: .
v_gene: TRBV6-4
abundance: few
CDR3nt: TGTGCCAGCAGTGAACAGCTTAACTATGGCTACACCTTC
CDR3aa: CASSEQLNYGYTF

j_gene: TRBJ1-1
d_gene: .
v_gene: TRBV12-3/TRBV12-4
abundance: many
CDR3nt: TGTGCCAGCAGTGGTTTGCGGGGCCCTGAAGCTTTCTTT
CDR3aa: CASSGLRGPEAFF

j_gene: TRBJ2-7
d_gene: .
v_gene: TRBV28
abundance: many
CDR3nt: TGTGCCAGCAGACTGCGAGGGGACTCCTACGAGCAGTACTTC
CDR3aa: CASRLRGDSYEQYF

j_gene: TRBJ1-4
d_gene: .
v_gene: TRBV12-3/TRBV12-4
abundance: many
CDR3nt: TGTGCCAGCAGTGACGTAGTGGGGAGGGAAAAACTGTTTTTT
CDR3aa: CASSDVVGREKLFF

j_gene: TRBJ1-3
d_gene: .
v_gene: TRBV5-1
abundance: .
CDR3nt: TGCGCCAGCAGTCAAGCCATTCCACGGCGCGCTGCCTCTGGAAACACCATATATTTT
CDR3aa: CASSQAIPRRAASGNTIYF